This T cell receptor beta chain derives from a study of cytomegalovirus exposure and HLA in healthy donors (dated by TCRdb to about 2017). Study-level background: The 666 repertoires of the first cohort and the 95 to 150 validation repertoires were produced on the same platform, according to a later analysis. The study aimed to test whether signatures of past pathogen exposure could be identified by cataloging public T cell receptors. In addition to the first cohort of 666 subjects, a separate validation cohort of approximately 110 different subjects was used. To predict cytomegalovirus infection status, the study brought together high-throughput TCR immunosequencing, statistical association of individual TCRs with disease status, and machine learning. Study-wide findings and limitations: A later analysis had no HLA typing for the validation cohort, so co-occurrence there was scored across all 130 or so repertoires. In a later analysis, TCRs clustered in the first cohort were found to also tend to co-occur in the roughly 110 validation repertoires, with roughly 93% of cluster scores above 0. Most TCR sequences were seen in very few donors, while some public TCRs were found in many individuals. It was suggested by the authors that the approach could potentially be generalized to other disease states and immunological phenotypes. Cytomegalovirus status was reported to be diagnosed by the classifier with high specificity and sensitivity in both the original and validation cohorts. In the study, around 160 TCR beta chains were listed as associated with cytomegalovirus. In vitro tests confirmed that a few of the cytomegalovirus-associated TCR beta chains recognize cytomegalovirus antigens.

The CDR3 measures 15 amino acids from cysteine to phenylalanine. Here the CDR3 DNA is all that survives: 45 bases in frame from base 1. The germline V gene supplies CDR1 MDHEN and CDR2 SYDVKM. The V and J ends are trimmed by 5 bases and 0 bases, leaving 13 bases between them. The donors belonged to the validation cohort of under 150 subjects, which was separate from the approximately 700-subject first cohort. Turning to this clone: No antigen is known for it. No base quality information exists; no much larger clone differs at one position.

The protocol used for the library was the immunoSEQ multiplex PCR assay. The paper's data handling went like this. A statistical classification framework was built to diagnose cytomegalovirus status from the catalog of TCR beta chain sequences. In its TCRdb copy, this immuneACCESS table keeps in-frame sequences only and misses some clones. Where compared with another copy, unresolved V genes explain less than half of these, and the others have no known cause. The DNA was the basis for D and trimming; V, J and clone size are from that table. The sample includes tens of thousands of clones, with approximately 95% observed a single time. The top ten constitute 0.95% to 1.3% of the sample.

This receptor was identified in a woman in her twenties or thirties in good health and CMV-seropositive. The sequence joins TRBV28 to TRBJ1-2, with TRBD1 tentatively as D gene (5 bases match). Sample: PBMCs. The nucleotides are TGTGCCAGCAGTCCTCCCCCGACAGCTAACTATGGCTACACCTTC. The encoded protein is CASSPPPTANYGYTF.